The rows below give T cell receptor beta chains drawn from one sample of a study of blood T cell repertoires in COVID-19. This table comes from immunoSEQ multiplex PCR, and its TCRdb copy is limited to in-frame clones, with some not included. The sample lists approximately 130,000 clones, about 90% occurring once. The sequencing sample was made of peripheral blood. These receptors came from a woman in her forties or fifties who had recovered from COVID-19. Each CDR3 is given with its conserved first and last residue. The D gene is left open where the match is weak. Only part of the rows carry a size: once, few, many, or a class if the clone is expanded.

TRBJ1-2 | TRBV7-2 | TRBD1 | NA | CASRGPTGNEGSNYGYTF | TGTGCCAGCAGGGGCCCGACAGGGAACGAGGGCTCAAACTATGGCTACACCTTC
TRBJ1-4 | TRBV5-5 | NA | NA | CASSLYGGDGEKLFF | TGTGCCAGCAGCTTGTATGGAGGGGATGGCGAAAAACTGTTTTTT
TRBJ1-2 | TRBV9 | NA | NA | CASSVSEGTFYGYTF | TGTGCCAGCAGCGTATCGGAGGGGACCTTCTATGGCTACACCTTC
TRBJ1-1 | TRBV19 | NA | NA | CASSIGGGYTEAFF | TGTGCCAGTAGTATCGGTGGGGGGTACACTGAAGCTTTCTTT
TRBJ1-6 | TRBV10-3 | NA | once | CAGRSSYNSPLHF | TGTGCCGGAAGGAGCTCCTATAATTCACCCCTCCACTTT
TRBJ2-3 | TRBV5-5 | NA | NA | CASSLGPNTDTQYF | TGTGCCAGCAGCTTGGGGCCCAACACAGATACGCAGTATTTT
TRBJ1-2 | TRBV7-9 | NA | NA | CASSLGLTESYGYTF | TGTGCCAGCAGCTTAGGCCTGACAGAATCCTATGGCTACACCTTC
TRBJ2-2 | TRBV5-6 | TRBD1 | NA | CASSSQTWAGGSGELFF | TGTGCCAGCAGCTCCCAAACTTGGGCAGGGGGCTCCGGGGAGCTGTTTTTT
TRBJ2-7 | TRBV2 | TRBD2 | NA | CASIMTGTTYEQYF | TGTGCCAGCATTATGACCGGGACTACCTACGAGCAGTACTTC
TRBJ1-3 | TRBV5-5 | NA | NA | CASSQTIQGSGNTIYF | TGTGCCAGCAGCCAGACGATACAGGGCTCTGGAAACACCATATATTTT
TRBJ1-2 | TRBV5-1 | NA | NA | CASSLDPRPGDGYTF | TGCGCCAGCAGCTTAGACCCGAGACCAGGGGATGGCTACACCTTC
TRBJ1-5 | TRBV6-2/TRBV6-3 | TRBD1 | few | CASSSRQGGLKWGNQPQHF | TGTGCCAGCAGCTCCAGACAGGGAGGCCTTAAGTGGGGCAATCAGCCCCAGCATTTT
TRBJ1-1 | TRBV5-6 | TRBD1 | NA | CASSLRQGGGTEAFF | TGTGCCAGCAGCTTGAGGCAGGGGGGTGGCACTGAAGCTTTCTTT
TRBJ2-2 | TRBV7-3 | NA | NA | CASSLGGGSPNTGELFF | TGTGCCAGCAGCTTAGGTGGAGGTAGCCCGAACACCGGGGAGCTGTTTTTT
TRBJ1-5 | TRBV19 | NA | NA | CASSMGGLAIGNQPQHF | TGTGCCAGTAGTATGGGAGGGCTCGCGATAGGCAATCAGCCCCAGCATTTT
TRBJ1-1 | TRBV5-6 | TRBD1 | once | CASYFQGASTEAFF | TGTGCCAGCTATTTCCAGGGGGCGAGCACTGAAGCTTTCTTT
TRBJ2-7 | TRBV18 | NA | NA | CASSPSLGENSYEQYF | TGTGCCAGCTCACCATCATTAGGAGAGAATTCCTACGAGCAGTACTTC
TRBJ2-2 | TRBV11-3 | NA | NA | CASSFFERRGENTGELFF | TGTGCCAGCAGCTTCTTCGAGCGGAGAGGAGAGAACACCGGGGAGCTGTTTTTT
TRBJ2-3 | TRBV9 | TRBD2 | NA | CASSVHSGTNTDTQYF | TGTGCCAGCAGCGTACATAGCGGGACGAACACAGATACGCAGTATTTT
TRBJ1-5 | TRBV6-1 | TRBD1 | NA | CASSDQRTGVNQPQHF | TGTGCCAGCAGTGACCAGCGGACAGGGGTCAATCAGCCCCAGCATTTT
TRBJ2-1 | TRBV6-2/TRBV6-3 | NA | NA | CASSYREYSEQFF | TGTGCCAGCAGTTACAGGGAGTATAGTGAGCAGTTCTTC
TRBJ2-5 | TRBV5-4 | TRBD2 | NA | CASSLGRGQETQYF | TGTGCCAGCAGCTTGGGGCGGGGGCAAGAGACCCAGTACTTC
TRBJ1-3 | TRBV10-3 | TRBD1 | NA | CAISGGQGFGNTIYF | TGTGCCATCAGTGGGGGACAGGGGTTTGGAAACACCATATATTTT
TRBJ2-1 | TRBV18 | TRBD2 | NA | CASSPAGTSNFF | TGTGCCAGCTCACCAGCCGGGACTAGTAACTTCTTC
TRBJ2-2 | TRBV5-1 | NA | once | CASSFATARATSYTGELFF | TGCGCCAGCAGCTTTGCCACGGCCAGGGCTACCTCATACACCGGGGAGCTGTTTTTT
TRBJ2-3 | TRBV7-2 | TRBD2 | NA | CASSYLAGATTDTQYF | TGTGCCAGCAGCTATCTAGCGGGGGCCACCACAGATACGCAGTATTTT
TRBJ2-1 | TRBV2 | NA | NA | CASRPDLYNEQFF | TGTGCCAGCAGACCGGACTTGTACAATGAGCAGTTCTTC
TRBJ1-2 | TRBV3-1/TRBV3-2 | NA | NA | CASSRIWTAANYGYTF | TGTGCCAGCAGCAGGATTTGGACTGCAGCTAACTATGGCTACACCTTC
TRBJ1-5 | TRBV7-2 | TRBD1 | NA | CASSQMGRRGANQPQHF | TGTGCCAGCAGCCAAATGGGACGCAGGGGGGCGAATCAGCCCCAGCATTTT
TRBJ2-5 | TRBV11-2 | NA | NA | CASSLEFLETQYF | TGTGCCAGCAGCTTAGAGTTCCTGGAGACCCAGTACTTC
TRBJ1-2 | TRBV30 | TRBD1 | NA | CAWSQEGAALYGYTF | TGTGCCTGGAGTCAAGAGGGGGCGGCCCTCTATGGCTACACCTTC
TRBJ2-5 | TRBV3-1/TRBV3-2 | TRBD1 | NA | CASGGDRGANRETQYF | TGTGCCAGCGGAGGGGACAGGGGGGCAAATAGAGAGACCCAGTACTTC
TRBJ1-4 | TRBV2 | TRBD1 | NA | CASRSRDRGHEEKLFF | TGTGCCAGCAGGTCCCGGGACAGGGGGCATGAGGAAAAACTGTTTTTT
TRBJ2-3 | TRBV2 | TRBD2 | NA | CASSVPSGGLTDTQYF | TGTGCCAGCAGTGTCCCTAGCGGGGGGTTAACAGATACGCAGTATTTT
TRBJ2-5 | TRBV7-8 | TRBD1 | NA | CASRRDRVVVGNQETQYF | TGTGCCAGCAGAAGGGACAGGGTGGTTGTAGGGAACCAAGAGACCCAGTACTTC
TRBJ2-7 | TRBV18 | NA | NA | CASSLAPSYEQYF | TGTGCCAGCTCCCTGGCCCCCTCCTACGAGCAGTACTTC
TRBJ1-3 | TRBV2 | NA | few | CASSERELGNTIYF | TGTGCCAGCAGTGAAAGGGAGCTCGGGAACACCATATATTTT
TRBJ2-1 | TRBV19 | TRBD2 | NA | CASSPVSGGSDEQFF | TGTGCCAGTAGTCCTGTTAGCGGGGGGAGCGATGAGCAGTTCTTC
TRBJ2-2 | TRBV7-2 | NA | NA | CASSRSTGELFF | TGTGCCAGCAGCCGTAGCACCGGGGAGCTGTTTTTT
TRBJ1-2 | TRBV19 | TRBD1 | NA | CASSLWDRLNYGYTF | TGTGCCAGTAGTCTCTGGGACAGACTTAACTATGGCTACACCTTC
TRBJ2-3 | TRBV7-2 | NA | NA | CASSLQGNTQYF | TGTGCCAGCAGCTTACAGGGGAATACGCAGTATTTT
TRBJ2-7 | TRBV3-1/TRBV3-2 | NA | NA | CASSQEGVVAAVF | TGTGCCAGCAGCCAAGAGGGAGTGGTAGCGGCTGTATTC
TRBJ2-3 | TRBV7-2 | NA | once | CASSSTGLSSTDTQYF | TGTGCCAGCAGCTCCACCGGACTCTCTAGCACAGATACGCAGTATTTT
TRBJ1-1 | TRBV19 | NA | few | CASRSLGGNTEAFF | TGTGCCAGTAGATCTCTTGGAGGGAACACTGAAGCTTTCTTT
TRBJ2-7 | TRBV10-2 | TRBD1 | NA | CASRATGGVYEQYF | TGCGCCAGCCGGGCTACAGGGGGCGTGTACGAGCAGTACTTC
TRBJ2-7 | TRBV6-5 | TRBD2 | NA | CASSYPAGGFYEQYF | TGTGCCAGCAGTTATCCAGCGGGAGGTTTCTACGAGCAGTACTTC
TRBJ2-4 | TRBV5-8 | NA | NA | CASSSRDRAKNIQYF | TGTGCCAGCAGCTCCCGAGACAGGGCCAAAAACATTCAGTACTTC
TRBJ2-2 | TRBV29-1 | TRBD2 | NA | CSVSSGRAAGELFF | TGCAGCGTATCTAGCGGGAGGGCGGCCGGGGAGCTGTTTTTT
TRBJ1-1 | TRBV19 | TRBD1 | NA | CASSPGQGQPGLSEAFF | TGTGCCAGTAGCCCGGGACAGGGGCAACCAGGTCTGTCTGAAGCTTTCTTT
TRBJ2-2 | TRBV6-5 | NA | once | CASTLGGGGTGELFF | TGTGCCAGCACCCTGGGGGGGGGCGGGACCGGGGAGCTGTTTTTT
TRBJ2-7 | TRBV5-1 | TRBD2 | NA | CASSPTSGTYEQYF | TGCGCCAGCAGTCCTACTAGCGGGACATACGAGCAGTACTTC
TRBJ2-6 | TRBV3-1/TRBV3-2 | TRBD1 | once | CASSQSWDRVGSGANVLTF | TGTGCCAGCAGCCAAAGCTGGGACAGGGTAGGCTCTGGGGCCAACGTCCTGACTTTC
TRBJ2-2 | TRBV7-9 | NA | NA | CASSLVRQASNTGELFF | TGTGCCAGCAGCTTAGTTAGGCAGGCTTCGAACACCGGGGAGCTGTTTTTT
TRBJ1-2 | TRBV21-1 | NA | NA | CASVTGTGYGYTF | TGTGCCAGCGTTACCGGGACAGGGTATGGCTACACCTTC